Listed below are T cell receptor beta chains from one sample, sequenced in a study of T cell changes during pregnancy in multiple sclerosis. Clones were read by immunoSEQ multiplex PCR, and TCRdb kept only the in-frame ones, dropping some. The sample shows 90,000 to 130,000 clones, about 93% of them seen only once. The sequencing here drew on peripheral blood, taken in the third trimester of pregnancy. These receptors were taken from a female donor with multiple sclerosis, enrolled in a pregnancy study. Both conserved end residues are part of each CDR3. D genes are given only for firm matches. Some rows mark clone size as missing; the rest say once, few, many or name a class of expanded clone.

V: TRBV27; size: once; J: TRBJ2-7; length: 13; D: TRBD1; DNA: TGTGCCAGCAGTAAGCCGGGACAGGGAAAGCAGTACTTC; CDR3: CASSKPGQGKQYF
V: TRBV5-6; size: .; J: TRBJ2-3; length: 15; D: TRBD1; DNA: TGTGCCAGCAGCCCCGACAGGGCCGGCACAGATACGCAGTATTTT; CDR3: CASSPDRAGTDTQYF
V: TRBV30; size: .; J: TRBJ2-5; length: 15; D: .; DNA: TGTGCCTGGAGTTTTCGAGGCGTAGTGGAAGAGACCCAGTACTTC; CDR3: CAWSFRGVVEETQYF
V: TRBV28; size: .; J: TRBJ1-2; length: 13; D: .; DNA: TGTGCCAGCAGTTCGGCCTTAGGCAGGGTCTACACCTTC; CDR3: CASSSALGRVYTF
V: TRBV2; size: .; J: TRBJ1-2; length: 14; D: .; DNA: TGTGCCAGCAGTGTGGACAAAGATAACTATGGCTACACCTTC; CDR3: CASSVDKDNYGYTF
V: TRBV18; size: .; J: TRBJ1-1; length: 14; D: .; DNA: TGTGCCAGCTCACAAACAGGGATGAACACTGAAGCTTTCTTT; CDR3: CASSQTGMNTEAFF
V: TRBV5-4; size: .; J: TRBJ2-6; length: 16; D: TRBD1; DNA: TGTGCCAGCAGCTTGGCCAGGGGGCTCGGGGCCAACGTCCTGACTTTC; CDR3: CASSLARGLGANVLTF
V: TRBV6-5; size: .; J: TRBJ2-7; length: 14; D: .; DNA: TGTGCCAGCCGCAGTAGACAGACGTTCTACGAGCAGTACTTC; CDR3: CASRSRQTFYEQYF
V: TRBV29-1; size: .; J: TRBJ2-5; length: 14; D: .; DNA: TGCAGCGTTCAGACACGAACGCCTGGGGAGACCCAGTACTTC; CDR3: CSVQTRTPGETQYF
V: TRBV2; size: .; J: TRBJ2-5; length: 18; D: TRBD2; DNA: TGTGCCAGCAGTCGGAGAATTAGCGGGCGCGTCGGATGGGAGACCCAGTACTTC; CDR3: CASSRRISGRVGWETQYF
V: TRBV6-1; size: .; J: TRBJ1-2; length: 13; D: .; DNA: TGTGCCAGCAGTGAAGAGTTCAGGGGCGGCTACACCTTC; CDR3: CASSEEFRGGYTF
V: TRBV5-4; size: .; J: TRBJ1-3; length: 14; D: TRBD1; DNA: TGTGCCAGCAGCCTGGACAGGGCTGGAAACACCATATATTTT; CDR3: CASSLDRAGNTIYF
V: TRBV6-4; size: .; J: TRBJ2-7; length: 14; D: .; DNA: TGTGCCAGCAGTGACCCCACAGGATCCTACGAGCAGTACTTC; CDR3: CASSDPTGSYEQYF
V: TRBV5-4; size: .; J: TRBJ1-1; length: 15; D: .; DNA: TGTGCCAGCAGCGGAGGGGGGGGAGTGGACACTGAAGCTTTCTTT; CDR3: CASSGGGGVDTEAFF
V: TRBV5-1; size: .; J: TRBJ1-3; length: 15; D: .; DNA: TGCGCCAGCAGCTGGGACACCTACTCTGGAAACACCATATATTTT; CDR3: CASSWDTYSGNTIYF
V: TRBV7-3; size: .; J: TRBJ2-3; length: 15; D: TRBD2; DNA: TGTGCCAGCAGCCCAGGACTAGCAAACACAGATACGCAGTATTTT; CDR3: CASSPGLANTDTQYF
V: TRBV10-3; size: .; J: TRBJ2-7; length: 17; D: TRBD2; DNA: TGTGCCATCAGTCGGATGCTAGCGGGAGAGAGGGGCTACGAGCAGTACTTC; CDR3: CAISRMLAGERGYEQYF
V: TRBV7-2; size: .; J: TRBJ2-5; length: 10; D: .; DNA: TGTGCCAGCAGCCCCGGTCCGCAGTACTTC; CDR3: CASSPGPQYF
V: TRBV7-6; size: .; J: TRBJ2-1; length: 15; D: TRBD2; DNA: TGTGCCAGCAGCCGGACTAGCGGGGGGGCCGGTGAGCAGTTCTTC; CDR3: CASSRTSGGAGEQFF
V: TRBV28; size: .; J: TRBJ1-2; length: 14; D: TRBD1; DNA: TGTGCCAGCAGCTATGAGGACAGGGGCTATGGCTACACCTTC; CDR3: CASSYEDRGYGYTF
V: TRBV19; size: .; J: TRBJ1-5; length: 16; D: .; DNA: TGTGCCAGTTCCTTCGGGTCGGCGGTTTCAAATCAGCCCCAGCATTTT; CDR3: CASSFGSAVSNQPQHF
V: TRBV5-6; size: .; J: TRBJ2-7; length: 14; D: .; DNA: TGTGCCAGCAGCTTGGACCGGGCAGGGCTCGAGCAGTACTTC; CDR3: CASSLDRAGLEQYF
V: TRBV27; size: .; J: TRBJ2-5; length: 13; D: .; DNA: TGTGCCAGCAGTTTACGGGTGCAAGAGACCCAGTACTTC; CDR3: CASSLRVQETQYF
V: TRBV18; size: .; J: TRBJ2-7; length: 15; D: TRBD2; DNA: TGTGCCAGCTCACAACTAGCGGGGGTTATTTACGAGCAGTACTTC; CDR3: CASSQLAGVIYEQYF
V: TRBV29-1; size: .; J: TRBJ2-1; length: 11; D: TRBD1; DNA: TGCAGCGTGGACAGGGGCAATGAGCAGTTCTTC; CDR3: CSVDRGNEQFF
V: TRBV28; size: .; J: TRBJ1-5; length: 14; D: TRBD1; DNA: TGTGCCAGCAGTTCCGGGACAGGGAGAAAGCCCCAGCATTTT; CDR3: CASSSGTGRKPQHF
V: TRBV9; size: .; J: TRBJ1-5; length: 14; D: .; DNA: TGTGCCAGCAGCGGCCCAGGGGCGGGTCAGCCCCAGCATTTT; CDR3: CASSGPGAGQPQHF
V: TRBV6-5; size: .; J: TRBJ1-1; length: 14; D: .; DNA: TGTGCCAGCAGGCGGGACGTGGGGAACACTGAAGCTTTCTTT; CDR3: CASRRDVGNTEAFF
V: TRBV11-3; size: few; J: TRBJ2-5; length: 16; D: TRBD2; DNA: TGTGCCAGCAGGCCCCCGGGGGAGGGTTCCGTAGAGACCCAGTACTTC; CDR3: CASRPPGEGSVETQYF
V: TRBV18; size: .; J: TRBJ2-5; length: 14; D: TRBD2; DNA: TGTGCCAGCTCATCTGGACTAGTAAGAGAGACCCAGTACTTC; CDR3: CASSSGLVRETQYF